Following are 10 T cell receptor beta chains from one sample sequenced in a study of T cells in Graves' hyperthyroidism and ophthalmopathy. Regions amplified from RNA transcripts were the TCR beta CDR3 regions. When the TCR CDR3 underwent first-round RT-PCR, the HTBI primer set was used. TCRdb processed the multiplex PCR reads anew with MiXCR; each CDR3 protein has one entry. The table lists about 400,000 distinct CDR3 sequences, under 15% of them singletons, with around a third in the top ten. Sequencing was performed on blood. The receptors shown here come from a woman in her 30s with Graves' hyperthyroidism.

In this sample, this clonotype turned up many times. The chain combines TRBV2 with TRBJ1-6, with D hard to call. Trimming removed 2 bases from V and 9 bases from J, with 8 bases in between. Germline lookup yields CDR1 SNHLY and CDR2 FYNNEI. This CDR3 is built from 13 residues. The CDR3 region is CASSEYRGSPLHF. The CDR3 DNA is TGTGCCAGCAGTGAATATAGAGGTTCACCCCTCCACTTT.

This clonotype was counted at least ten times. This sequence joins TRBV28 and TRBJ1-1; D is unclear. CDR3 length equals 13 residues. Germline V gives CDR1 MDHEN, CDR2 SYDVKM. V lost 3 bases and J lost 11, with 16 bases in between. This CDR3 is CASSFLENPVAFF. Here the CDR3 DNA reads TGTGCCAGCAGTTTTTTAGAGAATCCAGTCGCTTTCTTT.

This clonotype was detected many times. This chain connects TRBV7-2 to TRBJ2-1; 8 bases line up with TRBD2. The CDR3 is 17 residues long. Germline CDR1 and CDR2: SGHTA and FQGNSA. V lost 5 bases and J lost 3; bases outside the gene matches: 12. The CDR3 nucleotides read TGTGCCAGCAGCACACAGCAAGCGGGAGAAGGCTACAATGAGCAGTTCTTC. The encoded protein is CASSTQQAGEGYNEQFF.

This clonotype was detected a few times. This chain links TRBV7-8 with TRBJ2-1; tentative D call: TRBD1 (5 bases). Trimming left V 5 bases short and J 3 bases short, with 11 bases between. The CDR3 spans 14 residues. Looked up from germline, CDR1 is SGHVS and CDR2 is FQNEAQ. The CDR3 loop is CASSVPGYYNEQFF. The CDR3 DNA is TGTGCCAGCAGCGTGCCAGGGTACTACAATGAGCAGTTCTTC.

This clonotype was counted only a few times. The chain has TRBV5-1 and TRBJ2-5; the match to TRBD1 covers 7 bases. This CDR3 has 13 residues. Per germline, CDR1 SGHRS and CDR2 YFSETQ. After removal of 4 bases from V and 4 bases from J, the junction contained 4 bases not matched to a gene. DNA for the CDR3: TGCGCCAGCAGCCCCGACAGGGTAGAGACCCAGTACTTC. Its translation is CASSPDRVETQYF.

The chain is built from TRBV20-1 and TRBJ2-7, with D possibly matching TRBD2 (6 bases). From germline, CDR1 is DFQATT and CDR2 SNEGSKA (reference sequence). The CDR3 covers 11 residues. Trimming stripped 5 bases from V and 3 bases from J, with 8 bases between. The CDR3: CSALSGYEQYF. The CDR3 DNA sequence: TGCAGTGCTCTTAGCGGCTACGAGCAGTACTTC.

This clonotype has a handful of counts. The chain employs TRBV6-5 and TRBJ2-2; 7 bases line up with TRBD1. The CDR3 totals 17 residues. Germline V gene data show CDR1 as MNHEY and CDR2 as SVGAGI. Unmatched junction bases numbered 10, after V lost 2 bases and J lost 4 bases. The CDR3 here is CASSYLSGTETTGELFF. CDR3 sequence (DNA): TGTGCCAGCAGTTACCTTTCCGGGACAGAGACCACCGGGGAGCTGTTTTTT.

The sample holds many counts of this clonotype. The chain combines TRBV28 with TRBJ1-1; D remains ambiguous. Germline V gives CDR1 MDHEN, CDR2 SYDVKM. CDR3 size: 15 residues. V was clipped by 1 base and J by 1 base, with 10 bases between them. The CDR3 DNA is TGTGCCAGCAGTTTATTGGTAGGTGGGAACACTGAAGCTTTCTTT. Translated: CASSLLVGGNTEAFF.

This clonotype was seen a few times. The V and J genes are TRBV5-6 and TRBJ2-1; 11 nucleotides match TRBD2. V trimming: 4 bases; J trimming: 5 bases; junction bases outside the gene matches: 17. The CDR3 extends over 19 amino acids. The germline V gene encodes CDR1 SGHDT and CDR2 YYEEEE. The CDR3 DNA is TGTGCCAGCAGCCCAGGACTAGCGGGCCGCACCGCTGTGCACAATGAGCAGTTCTTC. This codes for CASSPGLAGRTAVHNEQFF.

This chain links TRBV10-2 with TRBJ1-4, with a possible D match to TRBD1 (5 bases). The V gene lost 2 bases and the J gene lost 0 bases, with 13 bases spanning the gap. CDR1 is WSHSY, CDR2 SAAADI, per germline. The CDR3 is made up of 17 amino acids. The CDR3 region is CASSEPHDSATNEKLFF. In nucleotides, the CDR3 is TGCGCCAGCAGTGAGCCCCATGACAGCGCAACTAATGAAAAACTGTTTTTT.